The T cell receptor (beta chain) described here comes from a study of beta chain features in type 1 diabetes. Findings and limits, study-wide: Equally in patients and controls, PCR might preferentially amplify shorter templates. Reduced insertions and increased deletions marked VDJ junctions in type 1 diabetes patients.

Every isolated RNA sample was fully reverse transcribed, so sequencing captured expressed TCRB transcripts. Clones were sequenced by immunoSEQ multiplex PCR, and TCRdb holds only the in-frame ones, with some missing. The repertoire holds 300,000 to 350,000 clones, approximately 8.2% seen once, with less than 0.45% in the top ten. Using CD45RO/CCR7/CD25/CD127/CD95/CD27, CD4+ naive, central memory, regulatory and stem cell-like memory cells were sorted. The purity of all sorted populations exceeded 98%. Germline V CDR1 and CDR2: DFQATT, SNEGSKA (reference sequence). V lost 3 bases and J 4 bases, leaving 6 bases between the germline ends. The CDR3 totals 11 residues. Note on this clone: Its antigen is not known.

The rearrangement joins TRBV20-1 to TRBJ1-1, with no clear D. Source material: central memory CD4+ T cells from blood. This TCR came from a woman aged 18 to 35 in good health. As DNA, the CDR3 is TGCAGTGCTAGCGGTGGCACTGAAGCTTTCTTT. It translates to CSASGGTEAFF.